This section outlines one T cell receptor (beta chain) sequence together with its context. Its antigen is unknown. Three rounds of nested PCR, following a modified ARM-PCR protocol, produced the TCRbeta library. Using its own MiXCR run on the multiplex PCR reads, TCRdb lists one record per CDR3 protein. The sample consists of about 140,000 distinct CDR3 sequences, 66% of them appearing once. Germline CDR1 LGHNA, CDR2 YNFKEQ. The CDR3 totals 16 residues. V was trimmed by 3 bases and J by 0 bases, leaving 13 bases between them. This sample was included in a study of tumor and adjacent non-tumor tissue in lung cancer. Findings and caveats of the study: Compared with tumor, normal lung showed significantly lower TCR diversity. Tumor TCR diversity, when higher, was linked to shorter survival.

RNA was extracted from bulk tissue without any cell sorting. The sample consisted of lung tumor tissue. The rearrangement uses TRBV4-2 and TRBJ2-3, with a weak D call TRBD2 (6 bases). This receptor was identified in a man between 60 and 75 years old with small cell lung cancer. CDR3 nucleotides: TGTGCCAGCAGCCATGAGCTAGCGAGAAGCACAGATACGCAGTATTTT. Translating gives CASSHELARSTDTQYF.